Listed here are 19 T cell receptor beta chains from one sample, sequenced in a study of T cell responses to AZD1222 COVID-19 vaccine. The method was immunoSEQ multiplex PCR; TCRdb's version includes in-frame clones alone and lacks a portion of them. The table lists more than 50,000 clones, roughly 89% of them singletons, with approximately 5.4% in the top ten. The sample was peripheral blood, taken on day 0 of AZD1222 vaccination. These receptors were collected from an adult in good health.

This chain uses TRBV7-9 with TRBJ2-5; D not certain. The germline CDR1 and CDR2 sequences are SEHNR and FQNEAQ (reference sequence). The V gene lost 3 bases and the J gene lost 3 bases, with 11 bases spanning the gap. The length of the CDR3 is 14 residues. CDR3 loop: CASSFGSNKETQYF. The DNA of the CDR3 is TGTGCCAGCAGCTTTGGTAGCAATAAAGAGACCCAGTACTTC.

The chain joins TRBV30 to TRBJ1-6, with D unclear. With 4 bases removed from V and 7 bases from J, the gap between germline ends came to 14 bases. The CDR3 runs 14 residues. Germline loops: CDR1 GTSNPN, CDR2 SVGIG (reference sequence). CDR3 amino acids: CAWTTGVTNSPLHF. Here the CDR3 DNA reads TGTGCCTGGACTACCGGGGTAACGAATTCACCCCTCCACTTT.

This sequence joins TRBV7-2 and TRBJ1-1, with no clear D. V lost 3 bases and J 0 bases, leaving 11 bases between the germline ends. The CDR3 has 15 amino acids. Germline V CDR1 and CDR2: SGHTA, FQGNSA. Written as DNA, the CDR3 is TGTGCCAGCAGCTTTAACGGCCCCATGAACACTGAAGCTTTCTTT. It specifies CASSFNGPMNTEAFF. Full variable domain (outside the CDR3, taken from reference TRBV7-2 and TRBJ1-1): GAGVSQSPSNKVTEKGKDVELRCDPISGHTALYWYRQSLGQGLEFLIYFQGNSAPDKSGLPSDRFSAERTGGSVSTLTIQRTQQEDSAVYLCASSFNGPMNTEAFFGQGTRLTVV.

The rearrangement joins TRBV9 to TRBJ1-5; D may be TRBD1 (6 bases). This CDR3 spans 14 amino acids. Looked up from germline, CDR1 is SGDLS and CDR2 is YYNGEE. The V and J ends lost 4 bases and 1 base respectively, with 9 bases between them. The CDR3: CASSQTGSNQPQHF. The CDR3, as DNA: TGTGCCAGCAGCCAAACAGGGAGCAATCAGCCCCAGCATTTT. The whole variable domain, remainder taken from reference TRBV9 and TRBJ1-5, is DSGVTQTPKHLITATGQRVTLRCSPRSGDLSVYWYQQSLDQGLQFLIQYYNGEERAKGNILERFSAQQFPDLHSELNLSSLELGDSALYFCASSQTGSNQPQHFGDGTRLSIL.

This chain connects TRBV7-8 to TRBJ1-1; 7 bases line up with TRBD1. The CDR3 is 14 amino acids. Germline CDR1 reads SGHVS; CDR2 reads FQNEAQ. V trimming: 5 bases; J trimming: 4 bases; junction bases outside the gene matches: 7. The CDR3, as DNA: TGTGCCAGCAGCCAGGGGGAGTTTGTCACTGAAGCTTTCTTT. Amino acid sequence: CASSQGEFVTEAFF.

This sequence joins TRBV4-1 and TRBJ2-2; the D gene could be TRBD1 or TRBD2 (5 bases each). V was clipped by 6 bases and J by 5 bases, with 10 bases between them. Germline CDR1 reads MGHRA; CDR2 reads YSYEKL. The CDR3 has 13 residues. The CDR3 spells CASRGDGTGELFF. In DNA form, the CDR3 reads TGCGCCAGCAGGGGGGATGGGACCGGGGAGCTGTTTTTT.

The rearrangement uses TRBV6-5 and TRBJ1-1; TRBD1 might be the D (5 bases). Trimming removed 8 bases at V and 5 bases at J, with 15 bases between. Germline V lookup: CDR1 MNHEY, CDR2 SVGAGI. CDR3 length: 13 amino acids. CDR3 protein: CASGFEGWTEAFF. DNA for the CDR3: TGTGCCAGCGGATTCGAGGGGTGGACTGAAGCTTTCTTT.

This clone showed up just a few times. The J gene is TRBJ2-2, the V gene TRBV27, with D possibly TRBD1 on 5 matching bases. CDR1 is MNHEY, CDR2 SMNVEV, per germline (reference sequence). Trimming removed 4 bases from V and 0 bases from J, with 15 bases in between. The CDR3 length is 17 residues. The CDR3: CASSSGDRAPNTGELFF. The CDR3 region has the DNA TGTGCCAGCAGTTCAGGAGACAGAGCTCCGAACACCGGGGAGCTGTTTTTT.

The V gene is TRBV5-8, the J gene TRBJ1-2, with D unclear. Per the germline V gene, CDR1 is SGHTS and CDR2 is YDEGEE. This CDR3 comprises 13 residues. Trimming shortened V by 1 base and J by 2 bases, and 6 bases separated the two germline ends. The CDR3 loop is CASSLMANYGYTF. CDR3 in DNA: TGTGCCAGCAGCTTGATGGCGAACTATGGCTACACCTTC.

The J gene is TRBJ1-1, the V gene TRBV10-1; D remains unclear. Trimming took off 2 bases at V and 11 bases at J, with 9 bases between the two ends. The germline V gene has CDR1 WNHNN and CDR2 SYGVQD (reference sequence). The CDR3 covers 11 residues. The CDR3 bases are TGCGCCAGCAGTGAGGGGCAGTGGGCTTTCTTT. Its protein is CASSEGQWAFF.

V gene TRBV2 combines with J gene TRBJ1-3; 9 nucleotides agree with TRBD1. Germline V CDR1 and CDR2: SNHLY, FYNNEI. CDR3 length: 16 residues. V dropped 4 bases and J dropped 2; count of bases not matched to a gene: 6. The CDR3 protein is CASSAGQGFAGNTIYF. In DNA form, the CDR3 reads TGTGCCAGCAGTGCGGGACAGGGTTTCGCTGGAAACACCATATATTTT.

This chain connects TRBV11-2 to TRBJ2-1; the match to TRBD2 covers 13 bases. The CDR3 contains 17 residues. CDR1 and CDR2 from the germline V gene are SGHAT and FQNNGV. With 0 bases clipped from V and 9 bases from J, the junction kept 8 bases outside the gene matches. CDR3: CASSLDRLAGGRGEQFF. The CDR3 nucleotides are TGTGCCAGCAGCTTAGATCGACTAGCGGGGGGCCGGGGTGAGCAGTTCTTC.

This chain uses TRBV5-1 with TRBJ2-7; a possible D gene is TRBD1 (5 bases). Germline values: CDR1 SGHRS, CDR2 YFSETQ. The germline V and J ends were trimmed by 4 bases and 4 bases, with 21 bases remaining between them. The CDR3 covers 16 residues. The CDR3 is CASSPPSAGPGYEQYF. The CDR3 DNA is TGCGCCAGCAGCCCGCCTTCGGCAGGCCCAGGGTACGAGCAGTACTTC.

The chain joins TRBV5-4 to TRBJ1-1, with a weak D call TRBD1 (6 bases). Between the trimmed V and J ends, which lost 2 bases and 3 bases, there was a span of 23 bases. The germline V gene encodes CDR1 SGHNT and CDR2 YYREEE (reference sequence). CDR3 size: 18 residues. This chain's CDR3 is CASSLNRLGSGVDTEAFF. The CDR3, as DNA: TGTGCCAGCAGCTTAAATCGGCTCGGTTCAGGGGTCGACACTGAAGCTTTCTTT.

J is TRBJ1-5 and V is TRBV12-5, with unresolved D. With 1 base removed from V and 5 bases from J, the gap between germline ends came to 6 bases. Germline V gene data show CDR1 as LGHNT and CDR2 as FRNRAP. The CDR3 consists of 13 residues. The CDR3 loop reads CASGLEDHQPQHF. The CDR3 coding sequence is TGTGCTAGTGGTTTGGAGGATCATCAGCCCCAGCATTTT.

V and J are TRBV5-1 and TRBJ1-6; perhaps TRBD1 as D (5 bases). The CDR3 length is 14 residues. The germline V gene has CDR1 SGHRS and CDR2 YFSETQ. Trimming took 4 bases from V and 4 from J, leaving 9 bases between them. The CDR3: CASSEQDYNSPLHF. The CDR3 nucleotides read TGCGCCAGCAGCGAACAGGATTATAATTCACCCCTCCACTTT.

The chain is built from TRBV18 and TRBJ2-3; no definite D call. Germline-derived CDR1 and CDR2 are KGHSH and LQKENI. Trimming cost V 6 bases and J 4 bases, with 11 bases left between them. The CDR3 is 13 amino acids. CDR3 DNA sequence: TGTGCCAGCTCGGAAGGTAATGCAGATACGCAGTATTTT. It specifies CASSEGNADTQYF.

The chain links TRBV6-5 to TRBJ1-4; tentative D call: TRBD1 (5 bases). The CDR3 sequence is 14 residues long. Germline values: CDR1 MNHEY, CDR2 SVGAGI. Trimming removed 2 bases at V and 5 bases at J, with 9 bases between. CDR3 DNA sequence: TGTGCCAGCAGTTACGGGACTTTAAATGAAAAACTGTTTTTT. This encodes CASSYGTLNEKLFF.

The chain combines TRBV11-2 with TRBJ2-2; 7 bases map to TRBD2. CDR1 is SGHAT, CDR2 FQNNGV, per germline. After removal of 5 bases from V and 6 bases from J, the junction contained 9 bases not matched to a gene. The CDR3 runs 15 residues. Here the CDR3 DNA reads TGTGCCAGCAGCCCGCCGATGGGGGGGGCCGGGGAGCTGTTTTTT. The encoded protein is CASSPPMGGAGELFF. Together with reference TRBV11-2 and TRBJ2-2, the CDR3 gives the full variable domain: EAGVAQSPRYKIIEKRQSVAFWCNPISGHATLYWYQQILGQGPKLLIQFQNNGVVDDSQLPKDRFSAERLKGVDSTLKIQPAKLEDSAVYLCASSPPMGGAGELFFGEGSRLTVL.